This T cell receptor (beta chain) was recovered during a study of blood T cell repertoires in COVID-19. The overall study: Material from acute and convalescent COVID-19 was sourced from the United States, Italy and Spain. T cells, B-cell-depleted T cells, or PBMCs supplied cDNA or gDNA.

In the original analysis: Amplification from reference gene primers served as the basis for estimated nucleated cell counts. Using immunoSEQ multiplex PCR, the repertoire was profiled, and TCRdb retains in-frame clones only, with some absent. The DNA gave D and trimming, while V, J and clone size come from that table. The table shows about 120,000 clones, with 81% occurring only once. The receptor comes from a human donor in a cohort sampled during active COVID-19. The sample was peripheral blood.

The CDR3 region is CASSRFRESYEQYF. CDR3 in DNA: TGTGCCAGTAGCAGATTTCGGGAATCCTACGAGCAGTACTTC. The rearrangement links TRBV19 to TRBJ2-7; possibly TRBD2 for D (5 bases). The V gene's germline CDR1 is LNHDA and CDR2 SQIVND (reference sequence). V lost 6 bases and J lost 1, with 13 bases in between. The CDR3 has 14 amino acids. The full variable domain, with the rest looked up from reference TRBV19 and TRBJ2-7, is DGGITQSPKYLFRKEGQNVTLSCEQNLNHDAMYWYRQDPGQGLRLIYYSQIVNDFQKGDIAEGYSVSREKKESFPLTVTSAQKNPTAFYLCASSRFRESYEQYFGPGTRLTVT.